Below, one TCR beta chain is given with its context. Repertoires were generated with immunoSEQ multiplex PCR, while TCRdb's copy carries only in-frame clones and drops some. In the table there are around 70,000 clones, about 91% of which are singletons. The CDR3 runs to 14 residues. Germline CDR1 reads SGHTA; CDR2 reads FQGNSA. The ends lost 5 bases at V and 4 bases at J; junction bases unmatched: 4. This sample was taken from a study of blood T cell repertoires in COVID-19. The TCR sequence derives from a woman of 80 years or more with active or convalescent COVID-19. Sample: peripheral blood. The chain employs TRBV7-2 and TRBJ1-4, with 7 nucleotides matching TRBD1. The CDR3 DNA sequence: TGTGCCAGCAGCCGGGACAGCCATAATGAAAAACTGTTTTTT. Translated, it gives CASSRDSHNEKLFF.